These 32 T cell receptor delta chains came from one sample sequenced in a study of γδ T cells in repeated Plasmodium falciparum infection. Vgamma9/Vdelta2+ and Vdelta2-negative gammadelta T cells were flow-sorted from PBMC for bulk sequencing. TCRdb re-processed the multiplex PCR reads via CATT. The data show some 51,000 delta-chain clones, around 2% seen once. The sample consisted of gamma-delta T cells from blood. The receptors originated from a pool of human donors (malaria-infected and uninfected, not separated).

In this sample, this clone turned up a few times. This DNA translates differently at residue 6 from the TCRdb protein, which is that of a much larger clone; a read error is likely, and the protein shown is the DNA's own translation. The genes are TRDV1 and TRDJ1; TRDD3 agrees at 10 bases. In the absence of a J gene in TCRdb, the DNA was matched to germline to assign it here. The CDR3 contains 22 residues. Germline CDR1 TSWWSYY, CDR2 QGS. V shed 5 bases, J shed 3 bases, and the junction held 27 bases outside the gene matches. The CDR3 loop is CALGFRGASYRWGIPNSDKLIF. DNA of the CDR3: TGTGCTCTTGGGTTTAGAGGAGCTTCCTACCGTTGGGGGATACCGAATTCCGATAAACTCATCTTT.

This clone has a handful of counts. A far larger clone is just one base off, so this is likely a read error. This sample includes further DNA sequences coding for the same CDR3. The chain recombines TRDV1 with TRDJ1; weak D call: TRDD3 (6 bases). No J segment appears in TCRdb, so it was assigned here by matching the sequence to germline. Germline V CDR1 and CDR2: TSWWSYY, QGS. This CDR3 comprises 20 residues. Trimming shortened V by 0 bases and J by 0 bases, and 23 bases separated the two germline ends. The CDR3 loop is CALGELQVRGCPYYTDKLIF. In DNA form, the CDR3 reads TGTGCTCTTGGGGAACTTCAAGTCCGGGGATGCCCCTATTACACCGATAAACTCATCTTT.

A few counts support this clone. TCRdb's entry gives the protein of a much larger clone, which mismatches this DNA's translation at residue 3, likely from a read error; the protein reported here is translated from the DNA. The J gene is TRDJ1, the V gene TRDV3; possibly TRDD2 for D (5 bases). Trimming cost V 5 bases and J 0 bases, with 25 bases left between them. This CDR3 spans 17 amino acids. Germline assignment: CDR1 TVYSNPD and CDR2 GDNSRS (reference sequence). The CDR3 region has the DNA TGTGCCACTACTTCTTCCCGGCTTCACACCCACACCGATAAACTCATCTTT. This translates into CATTSSRLHTHTDKLIF.

As to this clone: A far larger clone is one base from this, pointing to a likely read error. This sample also contains other DNA sequences that code for the same CDR3. The rearrangement links TRDV1 to TRDJ1; D possibly corresponds to TRDD2 (6 bases). No J segment appears in TCRdb, so it was assigned here by matching the sequence to germline. V lost 6 bases, J lost 0 bases, and 20 bases lay in between. This CDR3 has 17 amino acids. CDR1 and CDR2 (germline): TSWWSYY, QGS. DNA of the CDR3: TGTGCTCTTGGAGAATCGTCCTACGAACTGGACACCGATAAACTCATCTTT. Protein: CALGESSYELDTDKLIF.

This clone was observed a handful of times. This is likely an artifact of a read error, given a far larger clone one base away. The sample holds other DNA sequences that translate to the same CDR3. The chain joins TRDV3 to TRDJ1; TRDD3 agrees at 10 bases. The CDR3 loop spans 28 amino acids. With V trimmed by 3 bases and J by 1 base, 47 bases remained unmatched. Germline V gene data show CDR1 as TVYSNPD and CDR2 as GDNSRS (reference sequence). The CDR3 sequence: CAFLRRYYLDPPIRVGYWGIRFTDKLIF. The DNA of the CDR3 is TGTGCCTTCCTGCGGCGATATTACTTGGACCCTCCTATAAGAGTGGGCTACTGGGGGATCAGATTCACCGATAAACTCATCTTT.

In its sample, this clone was seen many times. The protein given by TCRdb reflects a much larger clone and differs at residue 8 from this DNA's translation, likely from a read error; the protein shown is the DNA's translation. This chain uses TRDV1 with TRDJ1, with 10 bases fitting TRDD3. Germline V gene lookup returns CDR1 TSWWSYY and CDR2 QGS. The CDR3 has 20 residues. Trimming took 1 base from V and 8 from J; bases not matched to a gene: 22. CDR3 residues: CALGEQFRVLGDFAHLKLIF. CDR3 sequence (DNA): TGTGCTCTTGGGGAACAATTCCGCGTACTGGGGGATTTTGCACATTTGAAACTCATCTTT.

This clone was detected many times. The TCRdb protein, from a much larger clone, departs from this DNA's translation at residue 4, likely by read error; the protein shown derives from the DNA. The CDR3 sequence is CAYTGSGSTPGRWWGLKLIF. CDR3 nucleotides: TGTGCTTATACAGGTAGCGGGAGTACTCCCGGCCGGTGGTGGGGCCTTAAACTCATCTTT. The chain combines TRAV38-2/DV8 with TRDJ1; a possible D gene is TRDD3 (5 bases). Here the J gene came from matching the DNA to germline, since TCRdb omits it. V was pared by 6 bases and J by 7 bases, with 37 bases between. The germline V gene has CDR1 TSESDYY and CDR2 QEAYKQQN. CDR3 length: 20 residues.

The rearrangement links TRDV1 to TRDJ1, with TRDD2 as a possible D gene (6 bases). Here the J gene came from matching the DNA to germline, since TCRdb omits it. Trimming cost V 0 bases and J 6 bases, with 26 bases left between them. The CDR3 runs to 19 residues. In germline, CDR1 is TSWWSYY, CDR2 QGS. This CDR3 is CALGELSAGVLLRGNKLIF. The CDR3 DNA is TGTGCTCTTGGGGAACTGTCGGCCGGGGTGCTCCTACGAGGAAATAAACTCATCTTT.

On this clone: TCRdb's protein, taken from a much larger clone, differs from this DNA's translation at residue 14, likely owing to a read error; the protein displayed comes from the DNA. V gene assignment gives TRDV3, but the J gene was left uncalled; TRDD2 is the table's D call and was not checked against the DNA. CDR1 and CDR2 (germline): TVYSNPD, GDNSRS (reference sequence). There are 16 residues in the CDR3. CDR3 in DNA: TGTGCCTTTTATCGCCTTCCTACGGTTTGTGAAGGTAAACACATCTTT. It translates to CAFYRLPTVCEGKHIF.

Details on this clone: The protein recorded in TCRdb matches a much larger clone and deviates from this DNA's translation at residue 8, suggesting a read error; the protein here is obtained by translating the DNA. The chain couples TRDV1 to TRDJ1; the D gene could be TRDD2 or TRDD3 (7 bases each). The J gene is not listed in TCRdb, so it was assigned here from a DNA match to germline. The germline V and J ends were trimmed by 5 bases and 0 bases, with 37 bases remaining between them. The CDR3 loop spans 23 amino acids. Per the germline V gene, CDR1 is TSWWSYY and CDR2 is QGS. The CDR3 coding sequence is TGTGCTCTTGGGTCACTCTCCTATTCCTACTGGATACGCGGAAACAAGTACACCGATAAACTCATCTTT. This translates into CALGSLSYSYWIRGNKYTDKLIF.

To note about this clone: This may come from a read error, since a much larger clone is one base off. This chain links TRDV1 with TRDJ1; 7 bases line up with TRDD3. The J gene is not listed in TCRdb, so it was assigned here from a DNA match to germline. The germline gives CDR1 TSWWSYY, CDR2 QGS. The CDR3 sequence is 20 residues long. Losses at the gene ends were 4 bases for V and 2 bases for J; bases not matched to a gene: 22. The CDR3 bases are TGTGCTCTTGGGGGAAAATGTACCCTCTGGGGGTCTACGGGAACCGATAAACTCATCTTT. Amino acids: CALGGKCTLWGSTGTDKLIF.

This clone was observed many times. Given a far larger clone just one base away, this is likely a sequencing read error. Different DNA sequences within this sample yield the same CDR3. The genes are TRDV1 and TRDJ1; 11 bases match TRDD3. As TCRdb names no J gene, one was assigned here on the basis of a DNA match to germline. The germline CDR1 and CDR2 sequences are TSWWSYY and QGS. This CDR3 has 20 amino acids. The CDR3 loop reads CALGESSYVWGIPGGDKLIF. In nucleotides, the CDR3 is TGTGCTCTCGGGGAATCCTCCTACGTCTGGGGGATACCGGGAGGCGATAAACTCATCTTT.

This clone was detected only a few times. The protein in TCRdb stems from a much larger clone and differs at residue 16 from this DNA's translation, likely a read error; here the protein is translated from the DNA. The gene calls are TRDV1 and TRDJ1; 9 bases fit TRDD2. The J gene is not listed in TCRdb, so it was assigned here from a DNA match to germline. The CDR3 is 21 residues long. Germline CDR1 reads TSWWSYY; CDR2 reads QGS. V lost 4 bases, J lost 3 bases, and 24 bases stayed unmatched. The CDR3 nucleotides read TGTGCTCTTGGGGCCTCCGGCCTTCCTACAGTTTGCCCACGGCACGCCGATAAACTCATCTTT. This codes for CALGASGLPTVCPRHADKLIF.

This clone was seen at least ten times. A far larger clone is one nucleotide away, so this likely arose from a read error. This same CDR3 is encoded by further DNA sequences in the sample. The chain has TRDV1 and TRDJ1; the D gene is possibly TRDD2 (6 bases). Here the J gene was assigned by germline matching of the DNA, as TCRdb has none. Germline values: CDR1 TSWWSYY, CDR2 QGS. The CDR3 sequence is 16 residues long. The CDR3 region is CALGELQPSPRVRLIF. CDR3 coding DNA: TGTGCCCTTGGGGAACTCCAACCTTCCCCTCGAGTTAGACTCATCTTT.

This clone was picked up many times. TCRdb's protein for this DNA is that of a much larger clone and differs from the translation at residue 10, likely a read error; the protein shown is the DNA translation. The chain recombines TRDV3 with TRDJ1; perhaps TRDD3 as D (6 bases). The CDR3 has 18 residues. Trimming removed 1 base from V and 0 bases from J, with 24 bases in between. Germline V gene data show CDR1 as TVYSNPD and CDR2 as GDNSRS (reference sequence). CDR3 sequence: CAFKDYVGGCRDTDKLIF. In DNA, the CDR3 is TGTGCCTTTAAGGACTACGTTGGGGGTTGCCGAGACACCGATAAACTCATCTTT.

Comments on this clone: This likely traces to a read error, being one base from a far larger clone. The sample holds other DNA sequences that translate to the same CDR3. The CDR3 DNA sequence: TGTGCTCTTGGGGAACCCTTGGCCTTCCTCAATACCGGGACGGCCGATAAACTCATCTTT. Translated: CALGEPLAFLNTGTADKLIF. The J gene is TRDJ1, the V gene TRDV1; the match to TRDD2 covers 7 bases. TCRdb supplies no J gene; here it was assigned by aligning the nucleotide sequence to germline. The CDR3 sequence is 20 residues long. Germline CDR1 and CDR2: TSWWSYY and QGS. After removal of 1 base from V and 3 bases from J, the junction contained 20 bases not matched to a gene.

On this clone itself: It differs at one base from a far larger clone, so likely a read error. V is TRDV1 and J is TRDJ1; 10 positions agree with TRDD3. The J gene, left out of TCRdb, was set here by checking the DNA against germline. CDR1 and CDR2 (germline): TSWWSYY, QGS. After removal of 3 bases from V and 1 base from J, the junction contained 29 bases not matched to a gene. The CDR3 sequence is 24 residues long. CDR3 protein: CALGELLQFTRGIRILLSTDKLIF. The CDR3 DNA reads as TGTGCTCTTGGGGAGCTACTACAATTCACTAGGGGGATACGTATCCTACTATCCACCGATAAACTCATCTTT.

This clone was picked up many times. The protein TCRdb gives is from a much larger clone and does not agree with this DNA's translation at residue 7, likely a read error; the protein shown here comes from the DNA. The V and J genes are TRDV1 and TRDJ1, with 9 bases identical to TRDD3. V trimming: 2 bases; J trimming: 1 base; junction bases outside the gene matches: 8. Looked up from germline, CDR1 is TSWWSYY and CDR2 is QGS. The CDR3 has 17 residues. CDR3 nucleotides: TGTGCTCTTGGGGAAGAGTGCTGGGGGATTTCCACCGATAAACTCATCTTT. Protein: CALGEECWGISTDKLIF.

Concerning this clone: TCRdb's protein, taken from a much larger clone, differs from this DNA's translation at residue 17, likely owing to a read error; the protein displayed comes from the DNA. The V and J genes are TRDV1 and TRDJ1, with 10 bases matching TRDD3. TCRdb records no J gene; here it was assigned by comparing the DNA to germline. The germline gives CDR1 TSWWSYY, CDR2 QGS. Germline trimming cut 1 base from V and 5 bases from J; bases unmatched to any gene: 25. CDR3 length equals 22 residues. The CDR3 DNA is TGTGCTCTTGGGGAACCCCCATCCCTATTCTTCTGGGGGATAAAGTGTGGTGATAAACTCATCTTT. It specifies CALGEPPSLFFWGIKCGDKLIF.

This clone turned up a few times. TCRdb has a much larger clone's protein, which differs at residue 5 from the translation of this DNA, likely because of a read error; what is shown is the protein translated from the DNA. CDR3 in DNA: TGTGCCTGTGACATCTCCATGGGCACTGGGGTCGGCCCCTGGGACACCCGACAGATGTTTTTC. This gives the protein CACDISMGTGVGPWDTRQMFF. This chain uses TRDV2 with TRDJ3; TRDD3 aligns across 7 bases. Since TCRdb gives no J gene, matching the DNA to germline was used here to assign it. Germline V gene sequence: CDR1 GEAIGNYY, CDR2 EKD. This CDR3 contains 21 residues. Trimming cost V 2 bases and J 2 bases; bases outside gene matches: 17.

This clone was recorded many times. This probably arose from a read error, given a far larger clone one base away. Distinct nucleotide sequences in the sample also encode this CDR3. V is TRDV2 and J is TRDJ1; 8 bases align to TRDD3. The J gene is not listed in TCRdb, so it was assigned here from a DNA match to germline. V shed 0 bases and J 2 bases; nucleotides not matched to a gene: 13. Germline CDR1 GEAIGNYY, CDR2 EKD. This CDR3 has 18 amino acids. The CDR3 bases are TGTGCCTGTGACACCGTACTGGGGGCCCTACGGAGTACCGATAAACTCATCTTT. Amino acid sequence: CACDTVLGALRSTDKLIF.

This clone has at least ten counts. This likely came from a read error, as a far larger clone is one base away. At the DNA level, this CDR3 is encoded by other sequences in the same sample as well. No J gene was called, and the V gene is TRDV1; the D call of TRDD3 is as the table states it, not checked on the DNA. CDR1 TSWWSYY and CDR2 QGS come from the germline V gene. The CDR3 loop spans 17 amino acids. The DNA of the CDR3 is TGTGCTCTTGGGGAACTGCTGGGGCCATGGTACACCGATAAGCTCATCTTT. Translation: CALGELLGPWYTDKLIF.

Concerning this clone itself: TCRdb records a much larger clone's protein for this DNA, with a difference at residue 15 that likely arises from a read error; the protein given is the translation of the DNA. The chain employs TRDV1 and TRDJ1, with 13 bases that match TRDD3. TCRdb lists no J gene, so it was determined here by aligning the DNA to germline. The CDR3 extends over 21 amino acids. V lost 1 base and J lost 4; bases outside the gene matches: 18. The germline CDR1 and CDR2 sequences are TSWWSYY and QGS. The CDR3, as DNA: TGTGCTCTTGGGGAACAATCCTACCGAGTACTGGGGGATACGTGTATCGATAAACTCATCTTT. Translation: CALGEQSYRVLGDTCIDKLIF.

Concerning this clone itself: TCRdb pairs this DNA with a much larger clone's protein that differs at residue 18, likely a read error; the protein shown was translated from the DNA. J gene calling gave no result, while the V gene is TRDV2; the listed D gene, TRDD3, was not tested against the DNA. The length of the CDR3 is 20 residues. CDR1 and CDR2 from the germline V gene are GEAIGNYY and EKD. The CDR3 DNA follows: TGTGCCTGTGACACCGTTGGTGGGGGATACGGGGAACCGTACACCGATAAATTCATCTTT. Encoded protein: CACDTVGGGYGEPYTDKFIF.

This clone was seen only a few times. TCRdb lists the protein of a much larger clone for this DNA, which differs at residue 10, so this is likely a read error; the protein given here is translated from the DNA itself. The rearrangement links TRDV1 to TRDJ1; D possibly corresponds to TRDD3 (8 bases). Assignment of the J gene here rests on matching the DNA to germline, because TCRdb gives none. Per the germline V gene, CDR1 is TSWWSYY and CDR2 is QGS. The V end was cut by 5 bases, the J end by 2 bases, with 42 bases between. The CDR3 extends over 24 amino acids. The chain's CDR3 is CALGPTVMPPFLRTLGAPTDKLIF. Written as DNA, the CDR3 is TGTGCTCTTGGGCCAACCGTTATGCCCCCCTTCCTCCGGACACTGGGGGCACCGACCGATAAACTCATCTTT.

This clone was seen just once. The chain combines TRDV1 with TRDJ1; the D is unclear. As TCRdb names no J gene, one was assigned here on the basis of a DNA match to germline. V was clipped by 1 base and J by 8 bases, with 20 bases between them. Germline loops: CDR1 TSWWSYY, CDR2 QGS. The CDR3 contains 16 residues. This chain's CDR3 is CALGEPIWSGRTKLIF. CDR3 sequence (DNA): TGTGCTCTTGGGGAACCAATATGGAGTGGAAGAACAAAACTCATCTTT.

Only a few counts were recorded for this clone. The chain employs TRDV1 and TRDJ1; possibly TRDD3 for D (5 bases). Because TCRdb records no J gene, it was assigned here through a match of the DNA to germline. Germline lookup yields CDR1 TSWWSYY and CDR2 QGS. V was cut by 4 bases and J by 5 bases, with 11 bases left in between. The CDR3 is 13 amino acids. CDR3 sequence (DNA): TGTGCTCTTGGGGCATTACGGGGGGATAAACTCATCTTT. Its translation is CALGALRGDKLIF.

This clone was detected a few times. TCRdb has a much larger clone's protein, which differs at residue 11 from the translation of this DNA, likely because of a read error; what is shown is the protein translated from the DNA. The V and J genes are TRDV1 and TRDJ1; 9 nucleotides align to TRDD2. In the absence of a J gene in TCRdb, the DNA was matched to germline to assign it here. This CDR3 has 24 residues. V lost 0 bases to trimming and J lost 0 bases; unmatched junction nucleotides: 26. Germline V gene data show CDR1 as TSWWSYY and CDR2 as QGS. The CDR3, as DNA: TGTGCTCTTGGGGAACTACGCCTTCCTACAATGCTGGGGGTTGGTCGGCTTTACACCGATAAACTCATCTTT. Protein sequence: CALGELRLPTMLGVGRLYTDKLIF.

For this clone: The protein recorded in TCRdb matches a much larger clone and deviates from this DNA's translation at residue 17, suggesting a read error; the protein here is obtained by translating the DNA. The CDR3 coding sequence is TGTGCCTCTCGACCTTGTTTCTGGTGGGATACGCTTAGCGATAAACTCACCTTT. Translated, it gives CASRPCFWWDTLSDKLTF. With the J gene uncalled, the V gene is TRDV3; TRDD3, the table's D call, lacks a check against the DNA. The CDR3 has 18 amino acids. Germline CDR1 TVYSNPD, CDR2 GDNSRS (reference sequence).

The sample holds a few counts of this clone. This likely reflects a read error, since a far larger clone is one base away. At the DNA level, this CDR3 is encoded by other sequences in the same sample as well. The chain recombines TRDV3 with TRDJ3, with 10 nucleotides matching TRDD3. TCRdb carries no J gene annotation; the J gene was assigned here by matching the DNA with germline. CDR1 is TVYSNPD, CDR2 GDNSRS, per germline (reference sequence). There are 21 residues in the CDR3. This chain's CDR3 is CAFNPFPINWGIPWDTRQMFF. As DNA, the CDR3 is TGCGCCTTTAACCCCTTCCCGATTAACTGGGGGATTCCCTGGGACACCCGACAGATGTTTTTC.

On this clone itself: TCRdb assigns this DNA the protein of a much larger clone, which departs from its translation at residue 9; this likely reflects a read error, and the protein shown comes from translating the DNA. This chain joins TRDV2 and TRDJ1; the D gene is possibly TRDD3 (6 bases). TCRdb lists no J gene, so it was determined here by aligning the DNA to germline. CDR1 is GEAIGNYY and CDR2 is EKD in the germline V gene. CDR3 length equals 14 residues. V dropped 0 bases and J dropped 4 bases, with 11 bases sitting between them. The DNA for the CDR3 is TGTGCCTGTGACACCGTGGGGATCGTCGATAAACTCATCTTT. Its protein product is CACDTVGIVDKLIF.

This clone was seen a few times. A far more abundant clone sits one base away, making this likely a read error. Other DNA sequences in this specimen translate into the identical CDR3. The chain recombines TRDV2 with TRDJ3; 7 bases are a match to TRDD3. Matching the DNA to germline supplied the J gene, which TCRdb does not give. CDR3 size: 21 residues. The germline CDR1 and CDR2 sequences are GEAIGNYY and EKD. Here the CDR3 reads CACDTVLGSPPSSWDTRQMFF. CDR3 nucleotide sequence: TGTGCCTGCGACACGGTACTGGGGTCACCTCCTAGCTCCTGGGACACCCGACAGATGTTTTTC.